The rows below give T cell receptor beta chains drawn from one sample of a study of graft-versus-host responses after intestinal transplantation. Their recognized antigens are unknown. TCRdb's copy holds only in-frame clones and misses some; the assay was immunoSEQ multiplex PCR. Found here are approximately 92,000 clones, about 93% of them singletons; the top ten hold under 6.5%. The sample was unstimulated CD8+ T cells sorted from spleen or lymph node cells, taken before intestinal transplant. These receptors all come from a human donor who received an intestinal transplant. Both conserved end residues are part of each CDR3. D genes are given only for firm matches.

>16|TRBV9|-|TRBJ2-1
CASSHIGATSYNEQFF
>15|TRBV5-6|-|TRBJ2-7
CASSSRGILSYEQYF
>14|TRBV27|TRBD1|TRBJ1-6
CASRGTGINSPLHF
>12|TRBV28|-|TRBJ2-5
CASSRGQETQYF
>17|TRBV7-9|-|-
CASSGTPKAAPPYEQYF
>13|TRBV2|-|TRBJ1-5
CASRDPSNQPQHF
>13|TRBV9|-|TRBJ1-6
CASSVAINSPLHF
>16|TRBV6-5|-|TRBJ2-1
CASSYAPELTYNEQFF
>17|TRBV4-1|-|TRBJ2-3
CASSQCPGTCTTDTQYF
>16|TRBV9|-|TRBJ1-3
CASSADRRNFGNTIYF
>13|TRBV19|TRBD1|TRBJ2-7
CASRDRDSYEQYF
>13|TRBV10-1|-|TRBJ1-5
CASSESIGQPQHF
>19|TRBV4-1|TRBD2|TRBJ2-2
CASSQEWFLAGWVGGELFF
>11|TRBV6-5|-|TRBJ1-2
CASTGDYGYTF
>13|TRBV11-2|-|TRBJ2-1
CASSLEQAYEQFF
>16|TRBV11-3|-|TRBJ2-1
CASSLDRGQPYNEQFF
>15|TRBV4-1|-|TRBJ2-7
CASSQDPSDVYEQYF
>13|TRBV11-2|-|TRBJ1-1
CASREEGHTEAFF
>12|TRBV2|-|TRBJ2-7
CASSENPYEQYF
>15|TRBV5-6|-|TRBJ1-2
CASSLRLRDSFGYTF
>14|TRBV6-5|-|TRBJ2-1
CASSSRDPNHEQFF
>15|TRBV6-5|TRBD2|TRBJ2-5
CASSYSTSGGETQYF
>14|TRBV10-2|-|TRBJ1-1
CASKLDPGNTEAFF
>12|TRBV30|-|TRBJ2-3
CAWSDPADTQYF
>15|TRBV7-9|TRBD2|TRBJ2-5
CASSLAPSGGKTQYF
>15|TRBV4-2|-|TRBJ2-1
CASSQGGITLNEQFF
>18|TRBV7-9|TRBD2|TRBJ2-3
CASSSRSASAGVTDTQYF
>13|TRBV11-1|-|TRBJ1-1
CASSFGQNTEAFF
>14|TRBV29-1|-|TRBJ2-1
CSVEGGTGSNEQFF
>16|TRBV27|-|TRBJ2-7
CASSLFPFAFSYGQYF
>16|TRBV10-3|-|TRBJ2-1
CAISEWLVEVNNEQFF
>15|TRBV6-5|TRBD1|TRBJ1-6
CASSSRDRGGSPLHF
>14|TRBV6-6|-|TRBJ2-5
CASSPQDYQETQYF